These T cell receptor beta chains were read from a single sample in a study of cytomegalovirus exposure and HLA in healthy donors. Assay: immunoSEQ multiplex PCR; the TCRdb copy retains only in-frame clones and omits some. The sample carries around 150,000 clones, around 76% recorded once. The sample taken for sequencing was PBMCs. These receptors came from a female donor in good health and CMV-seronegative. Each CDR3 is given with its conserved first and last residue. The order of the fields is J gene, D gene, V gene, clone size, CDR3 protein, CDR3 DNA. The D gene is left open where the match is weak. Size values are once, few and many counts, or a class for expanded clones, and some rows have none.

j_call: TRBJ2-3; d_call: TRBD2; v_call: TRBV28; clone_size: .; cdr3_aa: CASSLAGGGTDTQYF; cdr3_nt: TGTGCCAGCAGTTTGGCGGGGGGGGGCACAGATACGCAGTATTTT
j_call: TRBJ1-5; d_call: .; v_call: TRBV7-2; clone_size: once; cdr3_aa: CASSPARGGNQPQHF; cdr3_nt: TGTGCCAGCAGCCCTGCTCGGGGAGGCAATCAGCCCCAGCATTTT
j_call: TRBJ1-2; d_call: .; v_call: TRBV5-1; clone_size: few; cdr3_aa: CASSPLTANYGYTF; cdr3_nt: TGCGCCAGCAGCCCCCTGACAGCTAACTATGGCTACACCTTC
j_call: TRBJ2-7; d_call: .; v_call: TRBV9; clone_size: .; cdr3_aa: CASSVGQDLREQYF; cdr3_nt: TGTGCCAGCAGCGTGGGACAAGACCTACGTGAGCAGTACTTC
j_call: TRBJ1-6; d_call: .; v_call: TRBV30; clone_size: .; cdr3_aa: CAWSVGGLEYSPLHF; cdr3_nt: TGTGCCTGGAGTGTTGGGGGACTGGAGTATTCACCCCTCCACTTT
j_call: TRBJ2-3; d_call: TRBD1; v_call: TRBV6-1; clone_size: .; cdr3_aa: CASSDRDRGSTDTQYF; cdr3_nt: TGTGCCAGCAGTGACCGGGACAGGGGATCCACAGATACGCAGTATTTT
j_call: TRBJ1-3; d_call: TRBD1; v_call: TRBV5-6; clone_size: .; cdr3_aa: CASSSATGGYSGNTIYF; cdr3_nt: TGTGCCAGCAGCTCAGCGACAGGGGGATATTCCGGAAACACCATATATTTT
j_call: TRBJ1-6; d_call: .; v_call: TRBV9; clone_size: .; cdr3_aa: CASSVGGGSPLHF; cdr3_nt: TGTGCCAGCAGCGTAGGTGGCGGTTCACCCCTCCACTTT
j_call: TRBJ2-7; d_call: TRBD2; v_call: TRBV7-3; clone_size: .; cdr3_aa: CASSTSGGSYEQYF; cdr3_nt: TGTGCCAGCAGCACTAGCGGGGGGTCCTACGAGCAGTACTTC
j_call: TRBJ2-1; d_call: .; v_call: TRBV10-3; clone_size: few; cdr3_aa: CAISERESSYNEQFF; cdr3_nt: TGTGCCATCAGTGAGCGGGAAAGCTCCTACAATGAGCAGTTCTTC
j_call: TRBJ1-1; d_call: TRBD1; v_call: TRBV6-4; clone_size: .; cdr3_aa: CASSGDRGTEAFF; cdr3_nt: TGTGCCAGCAGCGGGGACAGGGGGACTGAAGCTTTCTTT
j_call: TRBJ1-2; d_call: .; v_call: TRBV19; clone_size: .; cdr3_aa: CASSIPTGRYGYTF; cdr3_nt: TGTGCCAGTAGTATCCCGACAGGCCGTTATGGCTACACCTTC
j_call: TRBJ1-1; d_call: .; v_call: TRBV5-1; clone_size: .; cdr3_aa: CASSSLEPLAAFF; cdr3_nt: TGCGCCAGCAGCTCTCTAGAGCCGCTTGCTGCTTTCTTT
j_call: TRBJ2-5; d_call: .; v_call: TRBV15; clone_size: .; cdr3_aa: CATSRAEGGLETQYF; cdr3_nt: TGTGCCACCAGCAGAGCCGAGGGGGGGTTGGAGACCCAGTACTTC
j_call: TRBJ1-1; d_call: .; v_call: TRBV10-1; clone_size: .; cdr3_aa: CASSENRGVNTEAFF; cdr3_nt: TGCGCCAGCAGTGAGAATCGGGGGGTGAACACTGAAGCTTTCTTT
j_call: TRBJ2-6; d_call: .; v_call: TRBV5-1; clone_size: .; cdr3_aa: CASAALGGPTGANVLTF; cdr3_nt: TGCGCCAGCGCCGCTCTTGGCGGCCCGACTGGGGCCAACGTCCTGACTTTC